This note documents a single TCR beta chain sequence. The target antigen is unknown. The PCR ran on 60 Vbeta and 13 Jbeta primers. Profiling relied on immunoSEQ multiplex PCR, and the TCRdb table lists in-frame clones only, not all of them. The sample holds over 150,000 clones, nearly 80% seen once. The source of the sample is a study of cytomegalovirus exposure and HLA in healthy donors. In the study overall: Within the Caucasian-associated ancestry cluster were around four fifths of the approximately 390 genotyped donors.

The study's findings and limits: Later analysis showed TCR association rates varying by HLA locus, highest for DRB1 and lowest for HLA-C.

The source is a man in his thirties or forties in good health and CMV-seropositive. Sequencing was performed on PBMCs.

The CDR3: CASGPRDTEAFF. The CDR3, as DNA: TGTGCTAGTGGCCCTCGAGACACTGAAGCTTTCTTT. This chain uses TRBV12-5 with TRBJ1-1, with D uncertain. The germline V gene has CDR1 LGHNT and CDR2 FRNRAP. The CDR3 covers 12 residues. V shed 6 bases and J shed 3 bases, with 8 bases lying between them.